This TCR beta chain stems from a study of shared clonotypes between healthy human individuals. Turning to the study itself: Donor composition was two women and three men, aged 18 to 49. General observations from the study: Sequencing depth was expected to influence donor clonotype sharing.

A remark on this clone: The antigen is not known.

CDR1 MNHEY and CDR2 SMNVEV come from the germline V gene (reference sequence). The CDR3 contains 15 residues. V dropped 6 bases and J dropped 1 base, with 16 bases sitting between them. Selected positively for CCR7 and CD45RO-negative, naive CD8 cells excluded terminally differentiated effector memory CD45RA+ cells. About 200 ng DNA, around 30,000 T cell genomes, went into each sorted-subset replicate PCR. The repertoire was sequenced with immunoSEQ multiplex PCR; TCRdb's copy has only in-frame clones and lacks some. The table records about 700,000 clones, about 91% of them present only once. The chain carries TRBV27 and TRBJ2-7, with a tentative D call TRBD2 (6 bases). The sequenced material came from naive CD8+ T cells sorted from blood. This TCR came from a man aged 30 to 45 in good health. The CDR3 nucleotides read TGTGCCAGCAGCCCCGGAGGGGTTTCATCCTACGAGCAGTACTTC. Translated, it gives CASSPGGVSSYEQYF.